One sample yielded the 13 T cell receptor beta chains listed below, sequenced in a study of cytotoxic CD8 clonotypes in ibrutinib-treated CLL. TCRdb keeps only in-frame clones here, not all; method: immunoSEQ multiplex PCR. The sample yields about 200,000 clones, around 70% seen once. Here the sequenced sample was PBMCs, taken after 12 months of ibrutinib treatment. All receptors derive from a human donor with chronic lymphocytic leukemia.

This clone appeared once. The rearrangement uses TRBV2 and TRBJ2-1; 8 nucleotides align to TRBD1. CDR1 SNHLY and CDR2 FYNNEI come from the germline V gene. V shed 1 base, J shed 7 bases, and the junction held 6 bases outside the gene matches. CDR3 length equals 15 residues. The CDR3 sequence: CASSEGRTGYNEQFF. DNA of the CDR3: TGTGCCAGCAGTGAAGGACGGACAGGGTATAATGAGCAGTTCTTC. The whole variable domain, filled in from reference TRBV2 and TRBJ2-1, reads EPEVTQTPSHQVTQMGQEVILRCVPISNHLYFYWYRQILGQKVEFLVSFYNNEISEKSEIFDDQFSVERPDGSNFTLKIRSTKLEDSAMYFCASSEGRTGYNEQFFGPGTRLTVL.

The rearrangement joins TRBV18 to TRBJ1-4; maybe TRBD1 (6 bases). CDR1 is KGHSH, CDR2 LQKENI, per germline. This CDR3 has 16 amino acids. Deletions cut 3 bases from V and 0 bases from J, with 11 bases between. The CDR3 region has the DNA TGTGCCAGCTCACCCTTCCGACAGGCAACTAATGAAAAACTGTTTTTT. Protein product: CASSPFRQATNEKLFF.

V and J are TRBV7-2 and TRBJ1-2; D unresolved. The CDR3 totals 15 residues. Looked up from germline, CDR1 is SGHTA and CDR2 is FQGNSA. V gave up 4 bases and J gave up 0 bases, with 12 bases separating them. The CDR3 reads CASSSRQWPNYGYTF. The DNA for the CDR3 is TGTGCCAGCAGCTCACGACAATGGCCTAACTATGGCTACACCTTC.

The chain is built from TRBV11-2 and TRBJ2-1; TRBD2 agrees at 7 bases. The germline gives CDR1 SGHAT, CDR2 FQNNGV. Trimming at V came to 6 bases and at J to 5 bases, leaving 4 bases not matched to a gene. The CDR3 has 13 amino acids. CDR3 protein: CASRPAGNNEQFF. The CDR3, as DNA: TGTGCCAGCAGGCCAGCGGGGAACAATGAGCAGTTCTTC. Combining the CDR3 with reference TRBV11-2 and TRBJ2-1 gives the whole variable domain EAGVAQSPRYKIIEKRQSVAFWCNPISGHATLYWYQQILGQGPKLLIQFQNNGVVDDSQLPKDRFSAERLKGVDSTLKIQPAKLEDSAVYLCASRPAGNNEQFFGPGTRLTVL.

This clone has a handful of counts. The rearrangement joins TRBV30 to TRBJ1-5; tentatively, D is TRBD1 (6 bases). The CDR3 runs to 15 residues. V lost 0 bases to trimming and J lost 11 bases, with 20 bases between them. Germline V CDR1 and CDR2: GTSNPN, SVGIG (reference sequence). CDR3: CAWSVRSGDKRAQHF. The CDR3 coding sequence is TGTGCCTGGAGTGTACGGTCAGGGGACAAACGGGCCCAGCATTTT.

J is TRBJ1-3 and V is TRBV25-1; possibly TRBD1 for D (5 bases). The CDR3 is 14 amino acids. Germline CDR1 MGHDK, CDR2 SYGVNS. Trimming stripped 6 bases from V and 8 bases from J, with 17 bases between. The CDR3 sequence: CASSDPGRVDTIYF. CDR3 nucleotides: TGTGCCAGCAGCGACCCAGGGAGGGTGGACACCATATATTTT.

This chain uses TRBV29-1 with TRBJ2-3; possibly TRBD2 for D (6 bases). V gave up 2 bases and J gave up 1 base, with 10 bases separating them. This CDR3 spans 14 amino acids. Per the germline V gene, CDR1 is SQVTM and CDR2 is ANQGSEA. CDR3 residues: CSVERRARTDTQYF. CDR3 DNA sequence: TGCAGCGTTGAAAGGAGGGCTCGCACAGATACGCAGTATTTT.

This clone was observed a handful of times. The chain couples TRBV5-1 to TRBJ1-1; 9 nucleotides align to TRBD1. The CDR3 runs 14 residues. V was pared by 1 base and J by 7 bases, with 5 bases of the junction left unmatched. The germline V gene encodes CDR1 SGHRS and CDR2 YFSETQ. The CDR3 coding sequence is TGCGCCAGCAGCTTGACGGACAGGGGAGATGAAGCTTTCTTT. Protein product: CASSLTDRGDEAFF.

CDR3 sequence: CASSYSDGGYEQYF. Written as DNA, the CDR3 is TGTGCCAGCAGTTACTCCGACGGGGGATACGAGCAGTACTTC. The chain uses TRBV6-5 and TRBJ2-7; perhaps TRBD2 as D (6 bases). The germline gives CDR1 MNHEY, CDR2 SVGAGI. This CDR3 comprises 14 residues. V shed 0 bases and J shed 4 bases, with 10 bases lying between them.

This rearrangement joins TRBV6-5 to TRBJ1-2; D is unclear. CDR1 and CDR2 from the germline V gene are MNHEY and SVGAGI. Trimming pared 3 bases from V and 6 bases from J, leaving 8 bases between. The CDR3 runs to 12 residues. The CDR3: CASSYLLNGYTF. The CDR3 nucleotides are TGTGCCAGCAGTTATTTGCTGAATGGCTACACCTTC.

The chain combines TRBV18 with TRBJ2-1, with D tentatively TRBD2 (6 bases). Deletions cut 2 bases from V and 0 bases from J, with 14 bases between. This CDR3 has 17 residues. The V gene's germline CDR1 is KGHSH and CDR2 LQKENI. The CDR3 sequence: CASSPIMRRDSYNEQFF. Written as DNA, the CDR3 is TGTGCCAGCTCACCAATAATGAGGAGGGACTCCTACAATGAGCAGTTCTTC.

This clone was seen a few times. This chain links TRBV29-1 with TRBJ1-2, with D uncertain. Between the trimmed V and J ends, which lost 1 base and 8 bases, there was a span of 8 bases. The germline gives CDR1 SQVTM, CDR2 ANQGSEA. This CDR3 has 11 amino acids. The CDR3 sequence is CSVEAGWGYTF. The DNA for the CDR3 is TGCAGCGTTGAAGCGGGTTGGGGCTACACCTTC. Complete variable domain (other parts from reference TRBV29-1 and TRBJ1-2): SAVISQKPSRDICQRGTSLTIQCQVDSQVTMMFWYRQQPGQSLTLIATANQGSEATYESGFVIDKFPISRPNLTFSTLTVSNMSPEDSSIYLCSVEAGWGYTFGSGTRLTVV.

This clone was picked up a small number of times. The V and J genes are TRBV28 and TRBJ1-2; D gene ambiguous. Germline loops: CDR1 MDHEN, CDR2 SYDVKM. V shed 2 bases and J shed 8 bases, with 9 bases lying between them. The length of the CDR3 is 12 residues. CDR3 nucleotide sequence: TGTGCCAGCAGTTTACAGGTTACCGGCTACACCTTC. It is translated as CASSLQVTGYTF.